The T cell receptor beta chain under discussion was sequenced for a study of tumor-infiltrating lymphocytes in primary liver carcinoma. Germline CDR1 reads MNHEY; CDR2 reads SVGEGT. The CDR3 extends over 14 amino acids. Germline DNA was extracted too, while blood RNA derived from unsorted whole blood. In the case of this clonotype: This may stem from a read error, because a much larger clone lies one nucleotide away.

TCR beta cDNA came from around 500 ng total RNA, primed with a constant-region primer. Three nested multiplex PCR rounds of slightly modified ARM-PCR generated TCR beta libraries. The study ran its first two PCR rounds for about 11 cycles each, using TRBV1-TRBV30 forward primers and a C-beta reverse primer. Using its own MiXCR run on the multiplex PCR reads, TCRdb lists one record per CDR3 protein. The sample lists fewer than 400,000 distinct CDR3 sequences; less than 75% were seen once. The chain is built from TRBV6-2 or TRBV6-3 and TRBJ2-2; D is possibly TRBD1 (6 bases). Input material: peripheral blood. The TCR comes from a man aged 35-49 years with primary liver carcinoma and hepatitis B virus infection. The CDR3 sequence: CASKGGVNTRELFF. CDR3 in DNA: TGTGCCAGCAAAGGGGGAGTTAACACCAGGGAGCTGTTTTTT.